The sequence of this TCR beta chain was determined in a study of graft-versus-host responses after intestinal transplantation. Study context: Anti-thymocyte globulin induction, then tacrolimus and steroids for about three years, went to all recipients.

To release intraepithelial and lamina propria lymphocytes, the graft tissue was processed. The CDR3 is made up of 15 amino acids. Germline CDR1 SGHRS, CDR2 YFSETQ. Deletions cut 0 bases from V and 1 base from J, with 10 bases between. This clone was observed once. No antigen is known for it. Study-level results: GvH clones were identified in recipient marrow, with some first appearing in ileum or blood. Individuals carrying graft-donor T cell macrochimerism showed high graft-versus-host to host-versus-graft clonal ratios in allografts.

Repertoires were generated with immunoSEQ multiplex PCR, while TCRdb's copy carries only in-frame clones and drops some. The sample carries about 17,000 clones, approximately 86% recorded once. The chain employs TRBV5-1 and TRBJ2-5; D perhaps matches TRBD2 (5 bases). The sequences come from ileum tissue, collected 17 days after transplant. The TCR originated in a human patient who received an intestinal transplant, so some T cells may come from the graft donor. For the CDR3, the DNA is TGCGCCAGCAGCTTGGGGGGAGCCATCCAAGAGACCCAGTACTTC. Amino acids: CASSLGGAIQETQYF. The full variable domain, rest sourced from reference TRBV5-1 and TRBJ2-5, is KAGVTQTPRYLIKTRGQQVTLSCSPISGHRSVSWYQQTPGQGLQFLFEYFSETQRNKGNFPGRFSGRQFSNSRSEMNVSTLELGDSALYLCASSLGGAIQETQYFGPGTRLLVL.